This TCR beta chain was identified in a study of cytomegalovirus exposure and HLA in healthy donors. Here immunoSEQ multiplex PCR was the method, and the copy in TCRdb shows in-frame clones only, minus some. The table shows more than 150,000 clones, with about four fifths occurring only once. What was sequenced was PBMCs. The receptor's source is a man aged 18 to 29 in good health and CMV-seropositive.

The DNA of the CDR3 is TGCGCCAGCAGCCCTCGGGACAGGGGGGGGAATGAGCAGTTCTTC. Protein sequence: CASSPRDRGGNEQFF. The chain couples TRBV5-1 to TRBJ2-1; 11 bases align to TRBD1. V dropped 4 bases and J dropped 7; count of bases not matched to a gene: 7. Per germline, CDR1 SGHRS and CDR2 YFSETQ. This CDR3 has 15 residues.